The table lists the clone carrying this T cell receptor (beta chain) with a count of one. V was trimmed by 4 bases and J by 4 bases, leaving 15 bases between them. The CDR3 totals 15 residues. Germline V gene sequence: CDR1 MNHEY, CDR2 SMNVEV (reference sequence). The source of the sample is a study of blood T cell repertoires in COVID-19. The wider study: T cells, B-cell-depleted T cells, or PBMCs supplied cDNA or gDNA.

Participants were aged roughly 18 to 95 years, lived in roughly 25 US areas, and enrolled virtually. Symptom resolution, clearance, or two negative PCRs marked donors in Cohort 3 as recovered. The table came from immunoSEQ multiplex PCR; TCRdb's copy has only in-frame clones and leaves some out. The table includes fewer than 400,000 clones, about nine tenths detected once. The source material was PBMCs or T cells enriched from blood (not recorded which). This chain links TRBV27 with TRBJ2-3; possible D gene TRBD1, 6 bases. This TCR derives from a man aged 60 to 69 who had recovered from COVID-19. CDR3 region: CASSYLITGSDTQYF. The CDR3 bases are TGTGCCAGCAGTTATCTCATCACAGGGTCAGATACGCAGTATTTT.